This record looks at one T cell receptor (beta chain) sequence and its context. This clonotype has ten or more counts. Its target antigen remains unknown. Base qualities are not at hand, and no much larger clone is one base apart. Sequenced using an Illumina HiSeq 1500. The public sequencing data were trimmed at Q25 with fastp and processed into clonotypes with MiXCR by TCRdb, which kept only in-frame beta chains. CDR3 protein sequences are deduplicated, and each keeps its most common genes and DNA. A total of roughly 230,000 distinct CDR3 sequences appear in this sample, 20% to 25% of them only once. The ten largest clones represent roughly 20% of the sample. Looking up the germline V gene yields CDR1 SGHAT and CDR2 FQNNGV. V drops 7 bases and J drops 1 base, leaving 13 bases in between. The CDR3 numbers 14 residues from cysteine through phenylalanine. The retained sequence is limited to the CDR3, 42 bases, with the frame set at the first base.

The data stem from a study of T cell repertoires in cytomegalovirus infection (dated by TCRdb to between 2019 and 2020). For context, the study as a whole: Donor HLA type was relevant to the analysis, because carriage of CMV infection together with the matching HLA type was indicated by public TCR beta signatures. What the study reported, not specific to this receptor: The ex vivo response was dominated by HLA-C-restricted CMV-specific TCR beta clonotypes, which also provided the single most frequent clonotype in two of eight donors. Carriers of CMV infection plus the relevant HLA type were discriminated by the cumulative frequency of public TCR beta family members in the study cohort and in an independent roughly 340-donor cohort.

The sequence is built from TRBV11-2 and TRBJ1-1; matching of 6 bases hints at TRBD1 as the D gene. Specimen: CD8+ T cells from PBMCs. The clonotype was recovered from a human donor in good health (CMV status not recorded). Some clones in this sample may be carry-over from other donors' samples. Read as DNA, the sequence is TGTGCCAGCACAAAAGGGGGTTCGAACACTGAAGCTTTCTTT. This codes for CASTKGGSNTEAFF. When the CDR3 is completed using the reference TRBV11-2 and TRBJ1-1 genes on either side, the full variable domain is EAGVAQSPRYKIIEKRQSVAFWCNPISGHATLYWYQQILGQGPKLLIQFQNNGVVDDSQLPKDRFSAERLKGVDSTLKIQPAKLEDSAVYLCASTKGGSNTEAFFGQGTRLTVV.